These 25 T cell receptor beta chains came from one sample sequenced in a study of blood T cell repertoires in COVID-19 (dated by TCRdb to the early 2020s). To prepare the library, the immunoSEQ multiplex PCR assay was applied. TCRdb obtained this table from immuneACCESS and retained in-frame rearrangements with V and J assigned. These tables miss some clones; where compared with another copy, unresolved V genes account for less than half of the shortfall, and the remainder is unexplained. Present in this sample are some 38,000 clones, 80% of which were seen just once. The ten top clones hold around an eighth of the sample. Sequenced sample: peripheral blood. These receptors came from a woman in her seventies with acute or convalescent COVID-19.

This chain links TRBV5-1 with TRBJ1-2; 9 nucleotides match TRBD1. Losses at the gene ends were 4 bases for V and 8 bases for J; bases not matched to a gene: 12. Germline V gene lookup returns CDR1 SGHRS and CDR2 YFSETQ. The CDR3 is 15 amino acids. CDR3 protein: CASSLARDRVGGYTF. The CDR3 DNA reads as TGCGCCAGCAGCCTGGCCCGGGACAGGGTCGGCGGCTACACCTTC. Together with reference TRBV5-1 and TRBJ1-2, the CDR3 gives the full variable domain: KAGVTQTPRYLIKTRGQQVTLSCSPISGHRSVSWYQQTPGQGLQFLFEYFSETQRNKGNFPGRFSGRQFSNSRSEMNVSTLELGDSALYLCASSLARDRVGGYTFGSGTRLTVV.

The CDR3 coding sequence is TGTGCCACTGCCGGGACAGGGTATCAGCCCCAGCATTTT. The encoded protein is CATAGTGYQPQHF. This rearrangement joins TRBV2 to TRBJ1-5, with 9 bases matching TRBD1. In germline, CDR1 is SNHLY, CDR2 FYNNEI. The CDR3 length is 13 residues. The trim removed 10 bases at V and 5 bases at J, leaving 6 bases unmatched.

This chain joins TRBV27 and TRBJ1-2, with D uncertain. This CDR3 comprises 14 residues. V lost 5 bases and J 2 bases, leaving 12 bases between the germline ends. The germline V gene has CDR1 MNHEY and CDR2 SMNVEV (reference sequence). This CDR3 reads CASSPPDGNYGYTF. CDR3 in DNA: TGTGCCAGCAGTCCCCCAGACGGGAACTATGGCTACACCTTC.

V gene TRBV7-9 combines with J gene TRBJ1-4, with D possibly being TRBD1 (6 bases). Deletions cut 1 base from V and 3 bases from J, with 9 bases between. The V gene's germline CDR1 is SEHNR and CDR2 FQNEAQ (reference sequence). CDR3 length: 15 amino acids. CDR3 in amino acids: CASSLETGPNEKLFF. CDR3 DNA sequence: TGTGCCAGCAGCTTAGAGACAGGACCTAATGAAAAACTGTTTTTT.

The chain joins TRBV19 to TRBJ2-7; possible D gene TRBD2, 5 bases. V was trimmed by 4 bases and J by 1 base, leaving 8 bases between them. CDR1 is LNHDA, CDR2 SQIVND, per germline (reference sequence). CDR3 size: 13 residues. CDR3 residues: CASSRTHSYEQYF. For the CDR3, the DNA is TGTGCCAGTAGTAGGACTCATTCCTACGAGCAGTACTTC. Variable domain in full (rest from reference TRBV19 and TRBJ2-7): DGGITQSPKYLFRKEGQNVTLSCEQNLNHDAMYWYRQDPGQGLRLIYYSQIVNDFQKGDIAEGYSVSREKKESFPLTVTSAQKNPTAFYLCASSRTHSYEQYFGPGTRLTVT.

The rearrangement links TRBV12-3 or TRBV12-4 to TRBJ2-7, with D unresolved. V was trimmed by 2 bases and J by 2 bases, leaving 4 bases between them. The CDR3 is 12 amino acids. In DNA, the CDR3 is TGTGCCAGCAGTTTACAGACCTACGAGCAGTACTTC. Protein product: CASSLQTYEQYF.

J is TRBJ1-1 and V is TRBV5-1, with 12 bases fitting TRBD1. This CDR3 is 17 amino acids long. CDR1 is SGHRS and CDR2 is YFSETQ in the germline V gene. V lost 7 bases to trimming and J lost 1 base; unmatched junction nucleotides: 11. This CDR3 is CASGPGQGAMGNTEAFF. CDR3 DNA: TGCGCCAGCGGGCCGGGACAGGGGGCTATGGGGAACACTGAAGCTTTCTTT.

This clone was observed a single time. The chain carries TRBV7-2 and TRBJ1-3; D uncertain. Germline V gene lookup returns CDR1 SGHTA and CDR2 FQGNSA. This CDR3 spans 15 amino acids. V was cut by 6 bases and J by 4 bases, with 16 bases left in between. CDR3 nucleotides: TGTGCCAGCAGGATGAGCGGTATTCCAGGAAACACCATATATTTT. Translated, it gives CASRMSGIPGNTIYF.

The chain recombines TRBV6-2 or TRBV6-3 with TRBJ2-6, with a weak D call TRBD2 (7 bases). V dropped 2 bases and J dropped 4 bases, with 12 bases sitting between them. The CDR3 is 16 residues long. CDR1 and CDR2 (germline): MNHEY, SVGEGT. The CDR3 region is CASSYAGARGANVLTF. In nucleotides, the CDR3 is TGTGCCAGCAGTTACGCGGGGGCGCGAGGGGCCAACGTCCTGACTTTC.

V is TRBV9 and J is TRBJ2-7, with D possibly being TRBD2 (5 bases). V lost 0 bases and J lost 1, with 11 bases in between. The CDR3 has 15 amino acids. Germline CDR1 is SGDLS and CDR2 is YYNGEE. The CDR3 region is CASSVGPSLSYEQYF. CDR3 nucleotide sequence: TGTGCCAGCAGCGTAGGTCCTAGCCTGTCCTACGAGCAGTACTTC.

The V gene is TRBV7-2, the J gene TRBJ2-1; 8 bases fit TRBD2. The CDR3 length is 16 residues. J gave up 6 bases and V 2 bases, and 9 bases lay outside the gene matches. The germline gives CDR1 SGHTA, CDR2 FQGNSA. The CDR3 DNA is TGTGCCAGCAGCTTACCTCGGGGTAGCGGGGCCAATGAGCAGTTCTTC. Translation: CASSLPRGSGANEQFF.

The V and J genes are TRBV5-1 and TRBJ2-7; TRBD2 matches 14 bases. V lost 3 bases, J lost 3 bases, and 11 bases stayed unmatched. Germline CDR1 is SGHRS and CDR2 is YFSETQ. This CDR3 spans 18 amino acids. The CDR3 nucleotides read TGCGCCAGCAGCTACCCCCGACTAGCGGGAGGGCGGAACTACGAGCAGTACTTC. It translates to CASSYPRLAGGRNYEQYF.

This chain joins TRBV19 and TRBJ2-5; 10 bases are shared with TRBD1. This CDR3 is built from 17 residues. V lost 3 bases and J lost 5; bases outside the gene matches: 12. CDR1 and CDR2 from the germline V gene are LNHDA and SQIVND (reference sequence). The CDR3 sequence: CASSIGQGVGVVETQYF. DNA of the CDR3: TGTGCCAGTAGTATCGGACAGGGGGTGGGTGTCGTGGAGACCCAGTACTTC. The complete variable domain, with remaining parts taken from reference TRBV19 and TRBJ2-5, reads DGGITQSPKYLFRKEGQNVTLSCEQNLNHDAMYWYRQDPGQGLRLIYYSQIVNDFQKGDIAEGYSVSREKKESFPLTVTSAQKNPTAFYLCASSIGQGVGVVETQYFGPGTRLLVL.

This sequence joins TRBV18 and TRBJ1-1; 7 bases align to TRBD1. V shed 2 bases, J shed 7 bases, and the junction held 7 bases outside the gene matches. Germline CDR1 is KGHSH and CDR2 is LQKENI. The CDR3 loop spans 14 amino acids. CDR3 residues: CASSPTDRQGEAFF. Written as DNA, the CDR3 is TGTGCCAGCTCACCAACTGACCGACAGGGTGAAGCTTTCTTT.

The chain combines TRBV5-1 with TRBJ2-7, with D possibly TRBD1 on 5 matching bases. Germline V CDR1 and CDR2: SGHRS, YFSETQ. V was shortened by 1 base and J by 3 bases, with 17 bases between the two germline ends. The CDR3 contains 16 residues. In DNA, the CDR3 is TGCGCCAGCAGCTTGTACTCGGTATGGCAGGGCTACGAGCAGTACTTC. Translation gives CASSLYSVWQGYEQYF.

This chain uses TRBV27 with TRBJ1-1, with 11 positions matching TRBD1. The V gene end was trimmed by 5 bases and the J gene end by 10 bases; junction bases not matched to a gene: 12. CDR1 and CDR2 from the germline V gene are MNHEY and SMNVEV (reference sequence). CDR3 length: 15 residues. CDR3 residues: CASSLKSGTGGRAFF. CDR3 nucleotide sequence: TGTGCCAGCAGTCTTAAATCCGGGACAGGGGGAAGAGCTTTCTTT.

The V gene is TRBV2, the J gene TRBJ2-7; 9 bases are shared with TRBD2. The tail of the sequence fits TRBJ2-1 better, so the J call may be wrong. The V gene's germline CDR1 is SNHLY and CDR2 FYNNEI. The CDR3 spans 16 residues. DNA for the CDR3: TGTGCCAGCAGGCTAGCGGGAAGTAGATCCTACAATGAGCAGTTCTTC. Its protein is CASRLAGSRSYNEQFF.

The chain employs TRBV6-2 or TRBV6-3 and TRBJ1-2; D possibly corresponds to TRBD1 (6 bases). The CDR3 totals 17 residues. CDR1 and CDR2 from the germline V gene are MNHEY and SVGEGT. With 4 bases removed from V and 13 bases from J, the gap between germline ends came to 31 bases. The CDR3 here is CASSLLPGHQDRYDCTF. The CDR3 coding sequence is TGTGCCAGCAGTTTACTCCCGGGACATCAGGATCGGTATGACTGCACCTTC.

The chain recombines TRBV21-1 with TRBJ1-5; the tabulated D call, TRBD1, remains unverified against the DNA. TRBV21-1 is an annotated pseudogene. The CDR3 totals 17 residues. The DNA of the CDR3 is TGTGCCAGAGGGCGTACGACAGGGGTTCTTAGGAATCAGCCCCAGCATTTT. Translating it yields CARGRTTGVLRNQPQHF.

This chain links TRBV27 with TRBJ2-1, with D possibly TRBD2 on 5 matching bases. The germline gives CDR1 MNHEY, CDR2 SMNVEV (reference sequence). The V gene lost 0 bases and the J gene lost 3 bases, with 12 bases spanning the gap. The length of the CDR3 is 16 residues. In DNA, the CDR3 is TGTGCCAGCAGTTTATCCTCCGGGGTGGTCTACAATGAGCAGTTCTTC. Encoded protein: CASSLSSGVVYNEQFF.

In its sample, this clone was seen once. The chain carries TRBV20-1 and TRBJ2-1, with TRBD2 matching 13 bases. The CDR3 is made up of 18 amino acids. From germline, CDR1 is DFQATT and CDR2 SNEGSKA (reference sequence). V trimming: 3 bases; J trimming: 0 bases; junction bases outside the gene matches: 8. CDR3 nucleotides: TGCAGTGCTAGTAGGTCCACTAGCGGGAGGGCCTCCTACAATGAGCAGTTCTTC. Protein: CSASRSTSGRASYNEQFF.

This chain joins TRBV6-5 and TRBJ2-5; 7 bases align to TRBD1. Germline V CDR1 and CDR2: MNHEY, SVGAGI. The V gene end was trimmed by 8 bases and the J gene end by 7 bases; junction bases not matched to a gene: 10. This CDR3 has 13 residues. CDR3 sequence: CASGQAASGTQYF. The CDR3 DNA sequence: TGTGCCAGCGGACAGGCGGCCTCGGGGACCCAGTACTTC.

This clone was recorded a few times. The V and J genes are TRBV4-1 and TRBJ1-2; D is unresolved. V shed 0 bases and J shed 8 bases, with 13 bases lying between them. This CDR3 has 14 amino acids. CDR1 and CDR2 from the germline V gene are MGHRA and YSYEKL. The DNA of the CDR3 is TGCGCCAGCAGCCAAGATGAGGGAGGGTCCGGCTACACCTTC. Translation gives CASSQDEGGSGYTF.

Only one count was recorded for this clone. CDR3 nucleotide sequence: TGTGCCAGCGGCCCGGGACTAGCGGGAGGAAGGAGCTCCTACGAGCAGTACTTC. Protein: CASGPGLAGGRSSYEQYF. The V call is TRBV27, the J call TRBJ2-7; 15 nucleotides match TRBD2. CDR3 length: 18 residues. J gave up 0 bases and V 8 bases, and 11 bases lay outside the gene matches. The germline V gene has CDR1 MNHEY and CDR2 SMNVEV (reference sequence).

The chain uses TRBV10-3 and TRBJ2-3; 7 bases agree with TRBD2. The germline V gene has CDR1 ENHRY and CDR2 SYGVKD. CDR3 length: 15 amino acids. After removal of 2 bases from V and 5 bases from J, the junction contained 7 bases not matched to a gene. In DNA form, the CDR3 reads TGTGCCATCAGTGAGAAGGCGGGAGTGAAAGATACGCAGTATTTT. Its translation: CAISEKAGVKDTQYF.